Following are 13 T cell receptor beta chains from one sample sequenced in a study of T cell responses to AZD1222 COVID-19 vaccine. The table came from immunoSEQ multiplex PCR; TCRdb's copy has only in-frame clones and leaves some out. Among approximately 120,000 clones listed, more than 70% were seen once. This sample comprised peripheral blood, obtained 28 days after the second AZD1222 dose. The receptors stem from an adult who received the AZD1222 COVID-19 vaccine.

The rearrangement links TRBV5-1 to TRBJ1-1; no reliable D call. The V end was cut by 0 bases, the J end by 4 bases, with 13 bases between. The CDR3 loop spans 15 amino acids. In germline, CDR1 is SGHRS, CDR2 YFSETQ. The CDR3 spells CASSLVERVGTEAFF. In DNA form, the CDR3 reads TGCGCCAGCAGCTTGGTAGAGCGGGTCGGCACTGAAGCTTTCTTT.

The rearrangement joins TRBV12-3 or TRBV12-4 to TRBJ1-1; D possibly corresponds to TRBD1 (6 bases). The CDR3 extends over 12 amino acids. Trimming took off 6 bases at V and 7 bases at J, with 12 bases between the two ends. The CDR3 region has the DNA TGTGCCAGCAGGAAGAAGACAGGTGAAGCTTTCTTT. Its translation is CASRKKTGEAFF.

The J gene is TRBJ1-5, the V gene TRBV18, with D maybe TRBD1 (5 bases). The V end lost 3 bases, the J end lost 8 bases, and 14 bases lay between the germline ends. This CDR3 is 14 amino acids long. Germline loops: CDR1 KGHSH, CDR2 LQKENI. The CDR3 reads CASSPGPTFKPQHF. The CDR3 DNA is TGTGCCAGCTCACCGGGACCTACGTTCAAGCCCCAGCATTTT. Looking up the rest from reference TRBV18 and TRBJ1-5 gives the full variable domain: NAGVMQNPRHLVRRRGQEARLRCSPMKGHSHVYWYRQLPEEGLKFMVYLQKENIIDESGMPKERFSAEFPKEGPSILRIQQVVRGDSAAYFCASSPGPTFKPQHFGDGTRLSIL.

The chain carries TRBV19 and TRBJ1-1; D not resolved. The germline V gene has CDR1 LNHDA and CDR2 SQIVND (reference sequence). This CDR3 is 14 amino acids long. Trimming left V 1 base short and J 1 base short, with 7 bases between. The CDR3 loop is CASSIGFQNTEAFF. CDR3 DNA: TGTGCCAGTAGTATAGGATTCCAGAACACTGAAGCTTTCTTT.

CDR3 sequence: CASSGRDRHTIYF. DNA of the CDR3: TGTGCCAGCAGCGGCCGGGATCGGCACACCATATATTTT. The chain employs TRBV5-8 and TRBJ1-3, with D uncertain. The germline gives CDR1 SGHTS, CDR2 YDEGEE. Trimming stripped 4 bases from V and 8 bases from J, with 13 bases between. The CDR3 has 13 residues.

The chain has TRBV7-9 and TRBJ1-2; TRBD1 aligns across 10 bases. The V gene's germline CDR1 is SEHNR and CDR2 FQNEAQ (reference sequence). V lost 4 bases and J lost 0; bases outside the gene matches: 11. This CDR3 is built from 18 residues. The CDR3 bases are TGTGCCAGCAGCTCAAAAAGAGGCGGACAGGGGGCTAACTATGGCTACACCTTC. Encoded protein: CASSSKRGGQGANYGYTF.

The chain carries TRBV7-2 and TRBJ1-1, with D tentatively TRBD1 (5 bases). CDR1 SGHTA and CDR2 FQGNSA come from the germline V gene. There are 14 residues in the CDR3. V was trimmed by 5 bases and J by 5 bases, leaving 15 bases between them. In DNA form, the CDR3 reads TGTGCCAGCAGCCCCAACTGGGGGGGGACTGAAGCTTTCTTT. This translates into CASSPNWGGTEAFF.

The chain combines TRBV6-1 with TRBJ1-5, with TRBD1 identical over 7 bases. This CDR3 is built from 14 residues. V shed 3 bases, J shed 4 bases, and the junction held 3 bases outside the gene matches. The germline CDR1 and CDR2 sequences are MNHNS and SASEGT. The CDR3 here is CASSELQGNQPQHF. DNA for the CDR3: TGTGCCAGCAGTGAGCTACAGGGGAATCAGCCCCAGCATTTT.

The chain joins TRBV19 to TRBJ1-1; 8 bases map to TRBD1. Trimming removed 7 bases from V and 6 bases from J; junction bases left unmatched: 10. There are 14 residues in the CDR3. In germline, CDR1 is LNHDA, CDR2 SQIVND (reference sequence). CDR3 amino acids: CASIAAGGGSEAFF. In nucleotides, the CDR3 is TGTGCCAGTATCGCCGCAGGGGGCGGGTCTGAAGCTTTCTTT.

This rearrangement joins TRBV28 to TRBJ2-3, with unresolved D. Deletions cut 7 bases from V and 2 bases from J, with 7 bases between. Per germline, CDR1 MDHEN and CDR2 SYDVKM. CDR3 length: 12 amino acids. CDR3 amino acids: CASTVTTDTQYF. CDR3 sequence (DNA): TGTGCCAGCACCGTAACCACAGATACGCAGTATTTT.

The J gene is TRBJ2-5, the V gene TRBV7-8; 7 positions match TRBD1. The CDR3 has 17 residues. The V gene's germline CDR1 is SGHVS and CDR2 FQNEAQ. V was clipped by 1 base and J by 2 bases; unmatched bases: 10. The CDR3 nucleotides read TGTGCCAGCAGCTTAGTAGGGGGCTCATCCGTTCAAGAGACCCAGTACTTC. Encoded protein: CASSLVGGSSVQETQYF.

This clone was seen only once. DNA of the CDR3: TGTGCCACCAGTGAACGACAGCGGGGGGAGACCCAGTACTTC. Translated: CATSERQRGETQYF. The chain recombines TRBV24-1 with TRBJ2-5, with 8 bases fitting TRBD2. This CDR3 has 14 residues. Germline V gene lookup returns CDR1 KGHDR and CDR2 SFDVKD. The junction had 5 bases not matched to a gene; V was cut back by 4 bases and J by 5 bases.

J is TRBJ1-1 and V is TRBV28, with D maybe TRBD1 (6 bases). This CDR3 is built from 11 residues. The ends were cut back, 11 bases at V and 9 bases at J, with 16 bases in the middle. Germline V CDR1 and CDR2: MDHEN, SYDVKM. The CDR3 region has the DNA TGTGCCTTCGGAGGGGGGGGGAAAGCTTTCTTT. Residues: CAFGGGGKAFF.